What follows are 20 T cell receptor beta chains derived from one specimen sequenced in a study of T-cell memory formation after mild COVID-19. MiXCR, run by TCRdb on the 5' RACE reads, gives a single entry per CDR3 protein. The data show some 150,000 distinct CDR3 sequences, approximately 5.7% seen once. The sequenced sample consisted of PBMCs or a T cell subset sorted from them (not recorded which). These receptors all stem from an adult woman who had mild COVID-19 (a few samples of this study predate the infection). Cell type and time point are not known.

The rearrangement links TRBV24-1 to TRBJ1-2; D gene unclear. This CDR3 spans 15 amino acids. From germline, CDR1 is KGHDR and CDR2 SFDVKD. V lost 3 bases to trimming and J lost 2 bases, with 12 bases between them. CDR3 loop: CATSDPLGGNYGYTF. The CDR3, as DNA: TGTGCCACCAGTGATCCTTTGGGAGGAAACTATGGCTACACCTTC.

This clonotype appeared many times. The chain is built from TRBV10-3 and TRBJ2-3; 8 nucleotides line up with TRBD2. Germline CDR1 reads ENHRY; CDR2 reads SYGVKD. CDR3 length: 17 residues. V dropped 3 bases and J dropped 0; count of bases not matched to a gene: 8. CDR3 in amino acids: CAISDGKTSASTDTQYF. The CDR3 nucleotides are TGTGCCATCAGTGACGGCAAGACTAGCGCTAGCACAGATACGCAGTATTTT.

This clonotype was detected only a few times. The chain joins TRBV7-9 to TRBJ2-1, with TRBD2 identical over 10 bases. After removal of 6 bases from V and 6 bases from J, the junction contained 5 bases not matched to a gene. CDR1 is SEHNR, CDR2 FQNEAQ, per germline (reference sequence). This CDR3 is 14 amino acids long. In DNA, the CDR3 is TGTGCCAGCAGAGCTAGCGGGAGCCCCAATGAGCAGTTCTTC. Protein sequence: CASRASGSPNEQFF.

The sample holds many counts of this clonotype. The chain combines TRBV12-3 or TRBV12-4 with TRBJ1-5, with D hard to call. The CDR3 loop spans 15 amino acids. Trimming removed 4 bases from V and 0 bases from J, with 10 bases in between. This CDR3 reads CASSSDGLSNQPQHF. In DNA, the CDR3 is TGTGCCAGCAGTTCAGACGGACTTAGCAATCAGCCCCAGCATTTT.

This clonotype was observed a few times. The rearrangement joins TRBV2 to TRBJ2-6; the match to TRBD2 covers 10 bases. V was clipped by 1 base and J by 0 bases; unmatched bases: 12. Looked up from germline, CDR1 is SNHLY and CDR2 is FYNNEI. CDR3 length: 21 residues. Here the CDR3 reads CASSEEINWASGSSGANVLTF. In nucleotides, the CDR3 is TGTGCCAGCAGTGAAGAAATTAATTGGGCTAGCGGGAGCTCTGGGGCCAACGTCCTGACTTTC.

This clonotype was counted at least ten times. The CDR3 nucleotides are TGCAGTGCCCCGAAGGGAGGGAAGGAGACCCAGTACTTC. This gives the protein CSAPKGGKETQYF. The rearrangement joins TRBV20-1 to TRBJ2-5; 7 positions match TRBD2. This CDR3 has 13 amino acids. Trimming at V came to 6 bases and at J to 5 bases, leaving 9 bases not matched to a gene. Germline loops: CDR1 DFQATT, CDR2 SNEGSKA (reference sequence).

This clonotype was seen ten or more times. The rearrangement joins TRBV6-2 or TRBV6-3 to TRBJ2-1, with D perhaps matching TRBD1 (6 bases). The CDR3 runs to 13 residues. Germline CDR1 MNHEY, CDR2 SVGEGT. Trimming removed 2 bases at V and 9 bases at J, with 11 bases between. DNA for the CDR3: TGTGCCAGCAGTTACGCAGGGGTTGGTGAGCAGTTCTTC. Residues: CASSYAGVGEQFF.

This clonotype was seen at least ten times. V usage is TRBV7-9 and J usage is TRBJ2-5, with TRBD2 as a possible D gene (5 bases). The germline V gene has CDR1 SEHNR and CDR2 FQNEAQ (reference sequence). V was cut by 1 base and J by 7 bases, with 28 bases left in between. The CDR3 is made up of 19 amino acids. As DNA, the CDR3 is TGTGCCAGCAGCTTAGGCGGGCAGCCCCACGGACCGAGATTGGGGACCCAGTACTTC. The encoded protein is CASSLGGQPHGPRLGTQYF.

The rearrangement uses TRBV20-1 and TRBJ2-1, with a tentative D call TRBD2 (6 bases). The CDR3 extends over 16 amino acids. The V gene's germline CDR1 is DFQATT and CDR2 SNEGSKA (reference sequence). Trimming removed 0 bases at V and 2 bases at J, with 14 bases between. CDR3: CSARDRGTVAYNEQFF. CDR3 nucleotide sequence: TGCAGTGCTAGAGACCGAGGGACTGTAGCCTACAATGAGCAGTTCTTC.

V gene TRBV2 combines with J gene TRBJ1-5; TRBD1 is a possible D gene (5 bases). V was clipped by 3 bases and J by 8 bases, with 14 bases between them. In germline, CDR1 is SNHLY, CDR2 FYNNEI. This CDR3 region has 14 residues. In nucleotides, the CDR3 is TGTGCCAGCAGTGACGGGGGGGGGACTGAGCCCCAGCATTTT. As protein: CASSDGGGTEPQHF.

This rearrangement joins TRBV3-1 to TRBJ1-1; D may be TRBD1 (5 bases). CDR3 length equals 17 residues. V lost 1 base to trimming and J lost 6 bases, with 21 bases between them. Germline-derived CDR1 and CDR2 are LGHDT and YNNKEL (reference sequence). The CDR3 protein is CASSQVGPARGRAEAFF. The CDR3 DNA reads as TGTGCCAGCAGCCAAGTAGGCCCCGCGAGGGGAAGGGCTGAAGCTTTCTTT.

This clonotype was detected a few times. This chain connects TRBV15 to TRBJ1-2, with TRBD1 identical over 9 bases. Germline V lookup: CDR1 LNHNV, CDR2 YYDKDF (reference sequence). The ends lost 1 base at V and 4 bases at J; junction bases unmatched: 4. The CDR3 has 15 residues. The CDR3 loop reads CATSRGGQGGYGYTF. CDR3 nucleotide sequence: TGTGCCACCAGCAGAGGGGGACAGGGAGGCTATGGCTACACCTTC.

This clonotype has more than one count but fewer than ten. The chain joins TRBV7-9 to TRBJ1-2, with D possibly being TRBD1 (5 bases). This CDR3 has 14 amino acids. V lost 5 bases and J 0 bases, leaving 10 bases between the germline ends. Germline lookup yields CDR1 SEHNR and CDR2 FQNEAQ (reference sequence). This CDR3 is CASSLQVANYGYTF. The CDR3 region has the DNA TGTGCCAGCAGCCTACAGGTAGCTAACTATGGCTACACCTTC.

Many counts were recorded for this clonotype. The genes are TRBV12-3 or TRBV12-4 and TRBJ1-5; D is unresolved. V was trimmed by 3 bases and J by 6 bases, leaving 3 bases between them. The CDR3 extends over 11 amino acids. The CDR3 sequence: CASSLSQPQHF. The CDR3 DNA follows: TGTGCCAGCAGTTTGAGTCAGCCCCAGCATTTT.

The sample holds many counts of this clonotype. The CDR3 loop is CSVEDRRGQHYEQYF. CDR3 bases: TGCAGCGTTGAAGATCGGCGGGGACAGCACTACGAGCAGTACTTC. V is TRBV29-1 and J is TRBJ2-7, with D possibly being TRBD1 (7 bases). V was cut by 0 bases and J by 3 bases, with 15 bases left in between. This CDR3 has 15 amino acids. Germline CDR1 and CDR2: SQVTM and ANQGSEA.

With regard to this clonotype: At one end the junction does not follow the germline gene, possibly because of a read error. The CDR3 sequence: CARSLTGEETQYF. Here the CDR3 DNA reads TGCGCCAGAAGCTTGACCGGGGAAGAGACCCAGTACTTC. The chain is built from TRBV5-1 and TRBJ2-5; possible D gene TRBD2, 5 bases. Germline CDR1 reads SGHRS; CDR2 reads YFSETQ. This CDR3 region has 13 residues.

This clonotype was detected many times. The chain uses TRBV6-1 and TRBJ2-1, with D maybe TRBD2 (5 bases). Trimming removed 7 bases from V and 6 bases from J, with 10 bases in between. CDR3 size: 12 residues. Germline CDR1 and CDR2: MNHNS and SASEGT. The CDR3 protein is CASNGAANEQFF. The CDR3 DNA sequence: TGTGCCAGCAATGGAGCGGCCAATGAGCAGTTCTTC.

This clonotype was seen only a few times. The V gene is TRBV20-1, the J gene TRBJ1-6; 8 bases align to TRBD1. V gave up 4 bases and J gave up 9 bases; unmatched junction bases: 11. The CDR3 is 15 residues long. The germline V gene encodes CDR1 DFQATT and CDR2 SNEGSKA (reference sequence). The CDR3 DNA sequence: TGCAGTGCTACGTATCGGGACAGGTTGCTTTCACCCCTCCACTTT. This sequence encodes CSATYRDRLLSPLHF.

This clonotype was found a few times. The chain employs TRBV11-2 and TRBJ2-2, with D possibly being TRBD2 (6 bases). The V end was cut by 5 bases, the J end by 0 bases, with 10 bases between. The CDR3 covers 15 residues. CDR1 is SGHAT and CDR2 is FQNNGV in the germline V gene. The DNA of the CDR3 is TGTGCCAGCAGCCTGCCTAGCGCGAACACCGGGGAGCTGTTTTTT. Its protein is CASSLPSANTGELFF.

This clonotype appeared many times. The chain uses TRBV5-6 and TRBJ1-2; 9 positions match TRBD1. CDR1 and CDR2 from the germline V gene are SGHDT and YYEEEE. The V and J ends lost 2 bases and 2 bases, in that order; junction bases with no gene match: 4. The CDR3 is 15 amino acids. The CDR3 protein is CASSFRDRENYGYTF. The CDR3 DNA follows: TGTGCCAGCAGCTTCCGGGACAGGGAGAACTATGGCTACACCTTC.